This T cell receptor (beta chain) was recovered during a study of blood T cell repertoires in COVID-19. Study-wide context: From the United States, Italy and Spain came samples of acute and convalescent COVID-19. PBMCs, B-cell-depleted T cells, or T cells provided the cDNA or gDNA that made up the material.

Method: immunoSEQ multiplex PCR; TCRdb's copy keeps in-frame clones and lacks some. The sample records fewer than 350,000 clones, approximately 92% being singletons. Germline loops: CDR1 SQVTM, CDR2 ANQGSEA. This CDR3 is built from 14 residues. V was pared by 5 bases and J by 1 base, with 6 bases of the junction left unmatched. The Seattle patients, enrolled during active infection, were followed longitudinally. The source material was peripheral blood. The genes are TRBV29-1 and TRBJ1-1; 8 bases line up with TRBD1. The clonotype comes from a woman aged 25 to 39 with COVID-19, enrolled during active disease. The CDR3 coding sequence is TGCAGCGTTCGAAATACAGGGGGGAACACTGAAGCTTTCTTT. It codes for CSVRNTGGNTEAFF. The full variable domain, in which reference TRBV29-1 and TRBJ1-1 provide the parts outside the CDR3, is SAVISQKPSRDICQRGTSLTIQCQVDSQVTMMFWYRQQPGQSLTLIATANQGSEATYESGFVIDKFPISRPNLTFSTLTVSNMSPEDSSIYLCSVRNTGGNTEAFFGQGTRLTVV.